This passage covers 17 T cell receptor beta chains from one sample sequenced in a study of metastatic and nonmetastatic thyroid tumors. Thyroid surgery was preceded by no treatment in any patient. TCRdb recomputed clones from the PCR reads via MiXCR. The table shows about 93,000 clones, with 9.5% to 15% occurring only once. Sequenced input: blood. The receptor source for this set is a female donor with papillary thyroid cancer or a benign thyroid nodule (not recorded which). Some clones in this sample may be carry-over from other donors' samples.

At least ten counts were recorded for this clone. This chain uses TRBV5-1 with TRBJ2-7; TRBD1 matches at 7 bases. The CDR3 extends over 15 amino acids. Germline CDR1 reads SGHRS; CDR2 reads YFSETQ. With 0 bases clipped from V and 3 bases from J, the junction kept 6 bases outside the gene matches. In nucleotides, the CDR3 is TGCGCCAGCAGCTTGGATGCGTCAGGGGGCTACGAGCAGTACTTC. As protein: CASSLDASGGYEQYF.

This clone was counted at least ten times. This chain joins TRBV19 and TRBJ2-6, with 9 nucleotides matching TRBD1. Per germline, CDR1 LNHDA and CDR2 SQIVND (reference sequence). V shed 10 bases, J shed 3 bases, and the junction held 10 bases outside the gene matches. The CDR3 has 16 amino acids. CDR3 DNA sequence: TGTGCCACCGCGACAGGGGGATCTTTTGGGGCCAACGTCCTGACTTTC. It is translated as CATATGGSFGANVLTF.

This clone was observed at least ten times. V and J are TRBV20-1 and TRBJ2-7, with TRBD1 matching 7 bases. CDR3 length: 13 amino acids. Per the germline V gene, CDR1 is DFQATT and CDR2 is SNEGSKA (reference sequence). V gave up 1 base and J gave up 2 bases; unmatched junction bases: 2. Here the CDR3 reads CSARVGTAYEQYF. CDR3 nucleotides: TGCAGTGCTAGAGTTGGGACAGCCTACGAGCAGTACTTC.

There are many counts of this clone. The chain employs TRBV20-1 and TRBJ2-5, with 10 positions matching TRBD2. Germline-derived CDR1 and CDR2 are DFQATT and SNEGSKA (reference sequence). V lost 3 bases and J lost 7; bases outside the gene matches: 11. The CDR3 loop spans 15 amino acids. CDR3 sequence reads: CSARDSGRADVTQYF. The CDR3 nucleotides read TGCAGTGCTAGGGACAGCGGGAGGGCCGATGTGACCCAGTACTTC.

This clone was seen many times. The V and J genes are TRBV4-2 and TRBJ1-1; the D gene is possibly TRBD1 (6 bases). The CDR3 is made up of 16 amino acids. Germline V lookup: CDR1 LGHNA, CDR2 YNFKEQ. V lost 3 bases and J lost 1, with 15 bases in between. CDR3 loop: CASSQGGGAPNTEAFF. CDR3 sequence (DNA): TGTGCCAGCAGCCAGGGAGGGGGGGCCCCGAACACTGAAGCTTTCTTT.

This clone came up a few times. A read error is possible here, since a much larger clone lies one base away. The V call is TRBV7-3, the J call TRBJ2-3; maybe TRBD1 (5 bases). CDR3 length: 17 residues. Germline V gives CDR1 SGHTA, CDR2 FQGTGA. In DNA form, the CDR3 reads TGTGTCAGCAGCTTAATCGGCAGGGCATCGGCTTCAGATACGCAGTATTTT. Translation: CVSSLIGRASASDTQYF.

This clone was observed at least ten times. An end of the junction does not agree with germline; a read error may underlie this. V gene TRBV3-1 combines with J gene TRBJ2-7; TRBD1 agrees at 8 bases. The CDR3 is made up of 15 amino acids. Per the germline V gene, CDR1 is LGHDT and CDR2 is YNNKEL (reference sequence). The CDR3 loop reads CASSQDSQGAYEQYF. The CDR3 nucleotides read TGTGCCAGCAGCCAAGATAGCCAGGGGGCCTACGAACAGTACTTC.

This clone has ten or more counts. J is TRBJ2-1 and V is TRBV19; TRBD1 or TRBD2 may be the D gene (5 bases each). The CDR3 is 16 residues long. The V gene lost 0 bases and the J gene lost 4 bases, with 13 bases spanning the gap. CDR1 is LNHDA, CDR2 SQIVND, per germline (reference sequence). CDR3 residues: CASSIDPRDPYNEQFF. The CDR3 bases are TGTGCCAGTAGTATAGACCCCCGGGACCCTTACAATGAGCAGTTCTTC.

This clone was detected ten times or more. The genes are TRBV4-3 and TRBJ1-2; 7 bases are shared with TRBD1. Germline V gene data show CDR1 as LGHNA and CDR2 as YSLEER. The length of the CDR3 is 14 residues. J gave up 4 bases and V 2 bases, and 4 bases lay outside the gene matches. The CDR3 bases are TGCGCCAGCAGCCAAACGACAGGGCCCTATGGCTACACCTTC. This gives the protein CASSQTTGPYGYTF.

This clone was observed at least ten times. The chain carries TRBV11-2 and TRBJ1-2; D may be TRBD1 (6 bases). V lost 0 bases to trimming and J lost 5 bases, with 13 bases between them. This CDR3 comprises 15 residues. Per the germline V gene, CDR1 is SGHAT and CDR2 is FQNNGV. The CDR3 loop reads CASSLDTGSSYGYTF. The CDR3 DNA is TGTGCCAGCAGCTTAGATACAGGGTCCTCTTATGGCTACACCTTC.

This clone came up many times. DNA of the CDR3: TGTGCCAGCAGCCCGACGCAGGTTAGAAACACCGGGGAGCTGTTTTTT. Its protein is CASSPTQVRNTGELFF. The chain combines TRBV9 with TRBJ2-2; no clear D. Germline V gene lookup returns CDR1 SGDLS and CDR2 YYNGEE. V lost 4 bases, J lost 2 bases, and 15 bases lay in between. CDR3 length: 16 residues. Using reference TRBV9 and TRBJ2-2 for the parts outside the CDR3, the full variable domain is DSGVTQTPKHLITATGQRVTLRCSPRSGDLSVYWYQQSLDQGLQFLIQYYNGEERAKGNILERFSAQQFPDLHSELNLSSLELGDSALYFCASSPTQVRNTGELFFGEGSRLTVL.

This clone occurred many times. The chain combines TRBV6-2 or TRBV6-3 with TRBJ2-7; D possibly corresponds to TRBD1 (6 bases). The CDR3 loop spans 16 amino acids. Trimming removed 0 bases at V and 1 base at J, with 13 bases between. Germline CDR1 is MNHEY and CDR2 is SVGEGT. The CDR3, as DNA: TGTGCCAGCAGTTACTCGACAAAACAGGGTTCCTACGAGCAGTACTTC. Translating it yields CASSYSTKQGSYEQYF.

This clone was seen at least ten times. CDR3 coding DNA: TGTGCCAGCTCCCCCACCGGGACAGAGGGCTACACCTTC. This encodes CASSPTGTEGYTF. This chain uses TRBV18 with TRBJ1-2; 7 nucleotides line up with TRBD1. From germline, CDR1 is KGHSH and CDR2 LQKENI. Trimming removed 6 bases from V and 8 bases from J; junction bases left unmatched: 9. The CDR3 consists of 13 residues.

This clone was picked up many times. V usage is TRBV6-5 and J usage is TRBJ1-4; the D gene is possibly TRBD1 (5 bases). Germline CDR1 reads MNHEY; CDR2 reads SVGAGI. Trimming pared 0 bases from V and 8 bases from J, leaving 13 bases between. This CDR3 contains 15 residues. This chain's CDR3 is CASSYSGAEHEKLFF. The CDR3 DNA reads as TGTGCCAGCAGTTACTCAGGGGCTGAGCACGAAAAACTGTTTTTT.

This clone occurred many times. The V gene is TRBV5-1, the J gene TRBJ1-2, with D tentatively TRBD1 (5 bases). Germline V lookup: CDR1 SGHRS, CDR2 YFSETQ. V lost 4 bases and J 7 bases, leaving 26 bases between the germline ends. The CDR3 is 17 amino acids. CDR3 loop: CASSPTGGGNPSGGYTF. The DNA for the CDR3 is TGCGCCAGCAGCCCTACGGGGGGTGGCAACCCCTCGGGTGGCTACACCTTC.

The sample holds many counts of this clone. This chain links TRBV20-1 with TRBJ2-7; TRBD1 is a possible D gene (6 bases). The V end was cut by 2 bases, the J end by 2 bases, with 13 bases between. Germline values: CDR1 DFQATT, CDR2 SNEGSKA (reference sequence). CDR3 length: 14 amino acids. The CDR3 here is CSARQQGPAYEQYF. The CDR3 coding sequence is TGCAGTGCTAGACAGCAGGGGCCGGCCTACGAGCAGTACTTC.

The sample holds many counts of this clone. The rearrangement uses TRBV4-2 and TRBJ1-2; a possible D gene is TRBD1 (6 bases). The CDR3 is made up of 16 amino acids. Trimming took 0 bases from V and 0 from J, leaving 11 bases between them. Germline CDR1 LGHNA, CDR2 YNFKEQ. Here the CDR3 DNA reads TGTGCCAGCAGCCAAGATCGGAGGACAGCTAACTATGGCTACACCTTC. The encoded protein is CASSQDRRTANYGYTF.